These 7 T cell receptor beta chains were sequenced from one sample in a study of CD8 T cells in Susac syndrome. Reverse transcription of about 0.5 to 1 ug RNA used random hexamers. Each CDR3 protein gets one entry after TCRdb re-called the immunoSEQ multiplex PCR reads with MiXCR. The repertoire holds some 130,000 distinct CDR3 sequences, with 94% as singletons. Sequences were obtained from CD4+ T cells from PBMCs. The source of these receptors is a human donor with multiple sclerosis.

The rearrangement uses TRBV20-1 and TRBJ2-3, with TRBD2 matching 7 bases. Germline-derived CDR1 and CDR2 are DFQATT and SNEGSKA (reference sequence). The V gene end was trimmed by 2 bases and the J gene end by 4 bases; junction bases not matched to a gene: 0. The CDR3 length is 12 residues. In DNA, the CDR3 is TGCAGTGCTAGACGGGGGGCAGATACGCAGTATTTT. Translated: CSARRGADTQYF.

This clonotype has only one observation. This chain uses TRBV25-1 with TRBJ1-1; no clear D. The CDR3 has 13 residues. The germline CDR1 and CDR2 sequences are MGHDK and SYGVNS. Deletions cut 6 bases from V and 5 bases from J, with 13 bases between. The CDR3 region has the DNA TGTGCCAGCAGCACGGGTGGTCGGACTGAAGCTTTCTTT. Its translation is CASSTGGRTEAFF. The full variable domain, its missing parts supplied by reference TRBV25-1 and TRBJ1-1, is EADIYQTPRYLVIGTGKKITLECSQTMGHDKMYWYQQDPGMELHLIHYSYGVNSTEKGDLSSESTVSRIRTEHFPLTLESARPSHTSQYLCASSTGGRTEAFFGQGTRLTVV.

The V call is TRBV19, the J call TRBJ1-2; TRBD1 is a possible D gene (5 bases). Per germline, CDR1 LNHDA and CDR2 SQIVND (reference sequence). Trimming pared 6 bases from V and 4 bases from J, leaving 12 bases between. The CDR3 covers 13 residues. The CDR3 loop reads CASSRDDLYGYTF. The DNA of the CDR3 is TGTGCCAGTAGCAGGGACGACCTCTATGGCTACACCTTC.

The gene calls are TRBV23-1 and TRBJ2-4; D is unclear. TRBV23-1 counts as an open reading frame of uncertain function. The CDR3 is 16 residues long. Trimming stripped 0 bases from V and 0 bases from J, with 9 bases between. DNA for the CDR3: TGCGCCAGCAGTCAATCGAGAGCCGTAGCCAAAAACATTCAGTACTTC. It yields the protein CASSQSRAVAKNIQYF.

This sequence joins TRBV3-1 and TRBJ2-4; 10 bases map to TRBD1. The CDR3 consists of 15 residues. Trimming at V came to 3 bases and at J to 8 bases, leaving 7 bases not matched to a gene. The germline CDR1 and CDR2 sequences are LGHDT and YNNKEL (reference sequence). For the CDR3, the DNA is TGTGCCAGCAGCCATTCCGGGACAGGGGACCACATTCAGTACTTC. Protein: CASSHSGTGDHIQYF.

The chain couples TRBV10-3 to TRBJ2-3; TRBD1 aligns across 7 bases. From germline, CDR1 is ENHRY and CDR2 SYGVKD. The length of the CDR3 is 13 residues. Trimming removed 11 bases from V and 5 bases from J; junction bases left unmatched: 10. CDR3 nucleotides: TGTGCCTTCGGGCTAGCAGGGGGAGATACGCAGTATTTT. Encoded protein: CAFGLAGGDTQYF.

J is TRBJ2-7 and V is TRBV2, with D uncertain. The V gene lost 1 base and the J gene lost 1 base, with 5 bases spanning the gap. This CDR3 has 13 residues. CDR1 and CDR2 from the germline V gene are SNHLY and FYNNEI. DNA for the CDR3: TGTGCCAGCAGTGAAGGGCTATCCTACGAGCAGTACTTC. Protein product: CASSEGLSYEQYF.